This TCR beta chain is drawn from a study of T cell changes during pregnancy in multiple sclerosis. Produced via immunoSEQ multiplex PCR; TCRdb's table is partial and in-frame only. The sample lists around 37,000 clones, about nine tenths occurring once. Per germline, CDR1 LNHDA and CDR2 SQIVND (reference sequence). The length of the CDR3 is 15 residues. V lost 3 bases, J lost 5 bases, and 7 bases stayed unmatched. This sequence joins TRBV19 and TRBJ1-2; 9 bases are shared with TRBD1. Sequenced material: CD8+ T cells from peripheral blood mononuclear cells, taken in the second trimester of pregnancy. The receptor was derived from a female donor with multiple sclerosis, enrolled in a pregnancy study. The CDR3 DNA is TGTGCCAGTAGTATTGACAGGGGGTCAGGGTATGGCTACACCTTC. This translates into CASSIDRGSGYGYTF.